Below are 27 T cell receptor beta chains sequenced from a single sample in a study of blood T cell repertoires in COVID-19. The table came from immunoSEQ multiplex PCR; TCRdb's copy has only in-frame clones and leaves some out. Counted here are tens of thousands of clones, roughly 83% occurring once; the ten biggest clones make up 15% to 20%. Sequences were obtained from peripheral blood. These TCRs come from a woman over 75 with acute or convalescent COVID-19.

This chain joins TRBV7-9 and TRBJ2-1; the match to TRBD2 covers 11 bases. The V and J ends lost 5 bases and 7 bases, in that order; junction bases with no gene match: 7. The CDR3 covers 15 residues. Looked up from germline, CDR1 is SEHNR and CDR2 is FQNEAQ (reference sequence). The CDR3 protein is CASSLVAGGPNEQFF. The CDR3 coding sequence is TGTGCCAGCAGCCTTGTAGCGGGGGGGCCAAATGAGCAGTTCTTC.

The chain is built from TRBV6-1 and TRBJ1-1; D is undetermined. Germline values: CDR1 MNHNS, CDR2 SASEGT. V was trimmed by 4 bases and J by 0 bases, leaving 15 bases between them. The CDR3 extends over 16 amino acids. CDR3 sequence reads: CASSGGMGLVNTEAFF. The CDR3 DNA reads as TGTGCCAGCAGTGGAGGGATGGGTTTGGTGAACACTGAAGCTTTCTTT.

The chain employs TRBV25-1 and TRBJ2-7; D remains unclear. Trimming shortened V by 6 bases and J by 2 bases, and 11 bases separated the two germline ends. In germline, CDR1 is MGHDK, CDR2 SYGVNS. The CDR3 runs 13 residues. CDR3 region: CASSSPSTYEQYF. As DNA, the CDR3 is TGTGCCAGCAGCTCCCCCTCTACCTACGAGCAGTACTTC.

V usage is TRBV3-1 (or the pseudogene TRBV3-2) and J usage is TRBJ2-3; maybe TRBD2 (5 bases). Germline CDR1 reads LGHDT; CDR2 reads YNNKEL (reference sequence). V lost 8 bases to trimming and J lost 2 bases, with 11 bases between them. The CDR3 has 13 residues. CDR3 nucleotides: TGTGCCAGCGGCGGGCGTTACACAGATACGCAGTATTTT. Translated, it gives CASGGRYTDTQYF.

This chain connects TRBV5-4 to TRBJ2-2; TRBD1 matches 8 bases. This CDR3 region has 15 residues. Germline CDR1 is SGHNT and CDR2 is YYREEE (reference sequence). V gave up 0 bases and J gave up 4 bases; unmatched junction bases: 2. CDR3 DNA: TGTGCCAGCAGCTTGGCAGGGGGCGGCACCGGGGAGCTGTTTTTT. This sequence encodes CASSLAGGGTGELFF.

This clone was detected only a few times. The chain recombines TRBV19 with TRBJ2-7, with 10 bases matching TRBD1. Looked up from germline, CDR1 is LNHDA and CDR2 is SQIVND (reference sequence). CDR3 size: 14 residues. After removal of 5 bases from V and 6 bases from J, the junction contained 7 bases not matched to a gene. CDR3 nucleotide sequence: TGTGCCAGTAGTTACCGGGACAGGGGTTTCGAGCAGTACTTC. Amino acids: CASSYRDRGFEQYF.

The chain links TRBV24-1 to TRBJ2-1, with a tentative D call TRBD1 (6 bases). There are 16 residues in the CDR3. Per germline, CDR1 KGHDR and CDR2 SFDVKD. V was pared by 2 bases and J by 8 bases, with 18 bases between. The CDR3 bases are TGTGCCACCAGTGATTCCCGGGACATCCTGGGGGATGAGCAGTTCTTC. It translates to CATSDSRDILGDEQFF.

The rearrangement joins TRBV7-9 to TRBJ1-5; 7 bases map to TRBD1. From germline, CDR1 is SEHNR and CDR2 FQNEAQ (reference sequence). The CDR3 is 14 residues long. Germline trimming cut 8 bases from V and 6 bases from J; bases unmatched to any gene: 10. CDR3 bases: TGTGCCAGCGGAGGGGCAGGGGGACTTCAGCCCCAGCATTTT. Encoded protein: CASGGAGGLQPQHF. The full variable domain, in which reference TRBV7-9 and TRBJ1-5 provide the parts outside the CDR3, is DTGVSQNPRHKITKRGQNVTFRCDPISEHNRLYWYRQTLGQGPEFLTYFQNEAQLEKSRLLSDRFSAERPKGSFSTLEIQRTEQGDSAMYLCASGGAGGLQPQHFGDGTRLSIL.

This chain joins TRBV10-1 and TRBJ2-1, with TRBD2 identical over 12 bases. The ends lost 0 bases at V and 12 bases at J; junction bases unmatched: 6. This CDR3 has 15 amino acids. Germline CDR1 WNHNN, CDR2 SYGVQD (reference sequence). The CDR3 region has the DNA TGCGCCAGCAGTGAGTCCGGGCTAGCGGGAGGGTGGCAGTTCTTC. Translation gives CASSESGLAGGWQFF.

The chain links TRBV5-4 to TRBJ1-2, with D maybe TRBD1 (6 bases). V lost 0 bases to trimming and J lost 3 bases, with 15 bases between them. Germline loops: CDR1 SGHNT, CDR2 YYREEE (reference sequence). The CDR3 runs 16 residues. The CDR3 sequence is CASSLALQGTDYGYTF. Here the CDR3 DNA reads TGTGCCAGCAGCTTGGCCCTACAGGGAACGGACTATGGCTACACCTTC.

This chain links TRBV10-3 with TRBJ1-2, with TRBD1 matching 9 bases. The germline gives CDR1 ENHRY, CDR2 SYGVKD. Losses at the gene ends were 4 bases for V and 10 bases for J; bases not matched to a gene: 13. The CDR3 runs 15 residues. Here the CDR3 DNA reads TGTGCCATCAGTGTACCGGGACAGGGACGATTTACCTACACCTTC. It encodes CAISVPGQGRFTYTF.

The V and J genes are TRBV5-6 and TRBJ2-1; 9 bases map to TRBD2. Germline V gene sequence: CDR1 SGHDT, CDR2 YYEEEE. V trimming: 0 bases; J trimming: 8 bases; junction bases outside the gene matches: 12. CDR3 length equals 17 residues. CDR3 DNA sequence: TGTGCCAGCAGCTTGGGAGGTTCGGGTAGCGGGAGATATGAGCAGTTCTTC. It codes for CASSLGGSGSGRYEQFF.

The rearrangement links TRBV6-5 to TRBJ1-1; the D is unclear. CDR1 is MNHEY and CDR2 is SVGAGI in the germline V gene. With 6 bases removed from V and 5 bases from J, the gap between germline ends came to 13 bases. The CDR3 totals 13 residues. Here the CDR3 reads CASRPAAGTEAFF. In DNA, the CDR3 is TGTGCCAGCAGACCCGCCGCGGGGACTGAAGCTTTCTTT.

The chain couples TRBV2 to TRBJ1-6; 7 nucleotides agree with TRBD1. Germline V gene data show CDR1 as SNHLY and CDR2 as FYNNEI. This CDR3 contains 14 residues. V was clipped by 6 bases and J by 8 bases; unmatched bases: 7. The CDR3 nucleotides read TGTGCCAGCAGCTACAGGGGTAGTGATTCACCCCTCCACTTT. Amino acid sequence: CASSYRGSDSPLHF.

The rearrangement links TRBV5-4 to TRBJ2-3; 11 bases align to TRBD2. The CDR3 runs to 16 residues. The V gene end was trimmed by 3 bases and the J gene end by 6 bases; junction bases not matched to a gene: 9. Germline assignment: CDR1 SGHNT and CDR2 YYREEE (reference sequence). DNA for the CDR3: TGTGCCAGCAGCTCGGGACTAGCGGCGGGGGGGGATACGCAGTATTTT. Translating gives CASSSGLAAGGDTQYF. Variable domain in full (rest from reference TRBV5-4 and TRBJ2-3): ETGVTQSPTHLIKTRGQQVTLRCSSQSGHNTVSWYQQALGQGPQFIFQYYREEENGRGNFPPRFSGLQFPNYSSELNVNALELDDSALYLCASSSGLAAGGDTQYFGPGTRLTVL.

V gene TRBV9 combines with J gene TRBJ2-1, with D perhaps TRBD2 (5 bases). The CDR3 is 16 residues long. Trimming stripped 2 bases from V and 0 bases from J, with 12 bases between. In germline, CDR1 is SGDLS, CDR2 YYNGEE. CDR3 amino acids: CASSVAGLPSYNEQFF. In DNA form, the CDR3 reads TGTGCCAGCAGCGTCGCGGGCCTCCCCTCCTACAATGAGCAGTTCTTC.

The V and J genes are TRBV2 and TRBJ1-5, with 7 bases lining up with TRBD1. Per germline, CDR1 SNHLY and CDR2 FYNNEI. Trimming took 7 bases from V and 2 from J; bases not matched to a gene: 2. The CDR3 consists of 13 residues. The CDR3 region is CASKGGGNQPQHF. The CDR3 DNA sequence: TGTGCCAGCAAAGGGGGCGGCAATCAGCCCCAGCATTTT.

The V and J genes are TRBV25-1 and TRBJ2-7; the D gene is possibly TRBD1 (5 bases). V dropped 6 bases and J dropped 2 bases, with 8 bases sitting between them. The CDR3 contains 12 residues. The germline CDR1 and CDR2 sequences are MGHDK and SYGVNS. CDR3 loop: CASSRQPYEQYF. The CDR3 DNA reads TGTGCCAGCAGCCGACAGCCCTACGAGCAGTACTTC.

V usage is TRBV18 and J usage is TRBJ2-3; a weak D match, TRBD1 (5 bases). CDR1 and CDR2 from the germline V gene are KGHSH and LQKENI. The CDR3 is 19 amino acids. Trimming shortened V by 4 bases and J by 0 bases, and 23 bases separated the two germline ends. The CDR3, as DNA: TGTGCCAGCTCACGATATTGGGCCGTGACAGCGACTAGCACAGATACGCAGTATTTT. Its translation is CASSRYWAVTATSTDTQYF.

The genes are TRBV18 and TRBJ1-2, with D unresolved. CDR3 size: 16 residues. Germline CDR1 is KGHSH and CDR2 is LQKENI. V shed 4 bases and J shed 4 bases, with 19 bases lying between them. In DNA, the CDR3 is TGTGCCAGCTCACTATCTCCCGGCTCAGGTGGCTATGGCTACACCTTC. Translating it yields CASSLSPGSGGYGYTF.

The genes are TRBV5-1 and TRBJ2-7; D is perhaps TRBD2 (6 bases). The germline V and J ends were trimmed by 4 bases and 0 bases, with 23 bases remaining between them. Germline CDR1 reads SGHRS; CDR2 reads YFSETQ. The CDR3 has 18 residues. Written as DNA, the CDR3 is TGCGCCAGCAGCCTGCGGGGCAGCCTAGCAAAAAGCTCCTACGAGCAGTACTTC. Its translation: CASSLRGSLAKSSYEQYF.

To note about this clone: At one end, the junction sequence differs from germline, possibly due to a read error. The V gene is TRBV12-3 or TRBV12-4, the J gene TRBJ2-5; D gene unclear. The CDR3 covers 11 residues. CDR3 region: CASGFRETQYF. The DNA of the CDR3 is TGTGCCAGCGGTTTCAGGGAGACCCAGTACTTC.

The chain is built from TRBV24-1 and TRBJ2-6, with 10 bases lining up with TRBD1. The CDR3 is 19 amino acids. J was trimmed by 0 bases and V by 2 bases; bases with no gene match: 6. Germline lookup yields CDR1 KGHDR and CDR2 SFDVKD. CDR3 sequence reads: CATSDSPGQGLSGANVLTF. For the CDR3, the DNA is TGTGCCACCAGTGATTCACCGGGACAGGGGCTCTCTGGGGCCAACGTCCTGACTTTC.

This rearrangement joins TRBV24-1 to TRBJ2-3; TRBD1 might be the D (6 bases). This CDR3 is 15 amino acids long. Trimming took off 4 bases at V and 1 base at J, with 11 bases between the two ends. Germline V gene lookup returns CDR1 KGHDR and CDR2 SFDVKD. For the CDR3, the DNA is TGTGCCACCAGTGACCGGACAGTCGGCACAGATACGCAGTATTTT. It encodes CATSDRTVGTDTQYF.

The chain has TRBV5-4 and TRBJ2-1, with 12 positions matching TRBD2. Germline V lookup: CDR1 SGHNT, CDR2 YYREEE (reference sequence). The J segment lost 5 bases and the V segment lost 1 base, leaving 1 base of the junction unmatched. The CDR3 totals 15 residues. DNA for the CDR3: TGTGCCAGCAGCTTGACTAGCGGGGGGCACAATGAGCAGTTCTTC. Protein sequence: CASSLTSGGHNEQFF.

The V gene is TRBV10-3, the J gene TRBJ1-2; 10 positions agree with TRBD1. The germline CDR1 and CDR2 sequences are ENHRY and SYGVKD. The junction had 2 bases not matched to a gene; V was cut back by 6 bases and J by 7 bases. CDR3 length equals 12 residues. The CDR3 region is CAISGTGVGYTF. CDR3 nucleotide sequence: TGTGCCATCAGCGGGACAGGGGTTGGCTACACCTTC.

The table lists this clone with a few counts. The V gene is TRBV19, the J gene TRBJ1-2; TRBD1 might be the D (6 bases). The germline V gene has CDR1 LNHDA and CDR2 SQIVND (reference sequence). The length of the CDR3 is 15 residues. V lost 7 bases and J lost 0, with 15 bases in between. CDR3: CASTPDDRTNYGYTF. Written as DNA, the CDR3 is TGTGCCAGTACCCCCGATGACAGGACTAACTATGGCTACACCTTC.